This TCR beta chain was recovered during a study of memory CD4+ T cells and cytomegalovirus serostatus. Regarding the study as a whole: Suggested: most of the CMV-linked TCR signature lies in CD4+ memory cells.

The method was immunoSEQ multiplex PCR; TCRdb's version includes in-frame clones alone and lacks a portion of them. Of tens of thousands of clones listed, around 80% are singletons. Remarks on this clone: The antigen is undetermined.

Single viable CD3+CD4+CD8-CD45RO+ cells were sorted as the memory CD4+ T cells. The CDR3 runs to 14 residues. CDR1 GTSNPN and CDR2 SVGIG come from the germline V gene (reference sequence). The V gene end was trimmed by 0 bases and the J gene end by 3 bases; junction bases not matched to a gene: 5. This clonotype was obtained from an adult in good health and CMV-seronegative. The chain is built from TRBV30 and TRBJ2-7; 7 nucleotides align to TRBD2. The sample consisted of memory CD4+ T cells from blood. The CDR3 DNA is TGTGCCTGGAGTGTAAACGCGGGAGTCTACGAGCAGTACTTC. Protein sequence: CAWSVNAGVYEQYF.